Below are 2 T cell receptor beta chains sequenced from a single sample in a study of blood T cell repertoires in COVID-19. Generated by immunoSEQ multiplex PCR, the TCRdb table keeps only in-frame clones and is missing some. The sample has roughly 60,000 clones, approximately 85% seen once. Sequenced material: peripheral blood. Receptors were obtained from a human donor in a cohort sampled during active COVID-19.

V usage is TRBV19 and J usage is TRBJ2-1, with TRBD2 matching over 7 bases. There are 17 residues in the CDR3. V lost 3 bases and J lost 2; bases outside the gene matches: 10. CDR1 is LNHDA and CDR2 is SQIVND in the germline V gene (reference sequence). Here the CDR3 DNA reads TGTGCCAGTAGTATGGTGACTAGCCTGAACGCCTACAATGAGCAGTTCTTC. This encodes CASSMVTSLNAYNEQFF.

J is TRBJ1-2 and V is TRBV6-2 or TRBV6-3, with D possibly TRBD1 on 5 matching bases. The V end was cut by 5 bases, the J end by 4 bases, with 17 bases between. The CDR3 spans 15 residues. The germline V gene encodes CDR1 MNHEY and CDR2 SVGEGT. Written as DNA, the CDR3 is TGTGCCAGCAGTCGCCGTGGGGCGCGTTTCTATGGCTACACCTTC. Its translation: CASSRRGARFYGYTF.